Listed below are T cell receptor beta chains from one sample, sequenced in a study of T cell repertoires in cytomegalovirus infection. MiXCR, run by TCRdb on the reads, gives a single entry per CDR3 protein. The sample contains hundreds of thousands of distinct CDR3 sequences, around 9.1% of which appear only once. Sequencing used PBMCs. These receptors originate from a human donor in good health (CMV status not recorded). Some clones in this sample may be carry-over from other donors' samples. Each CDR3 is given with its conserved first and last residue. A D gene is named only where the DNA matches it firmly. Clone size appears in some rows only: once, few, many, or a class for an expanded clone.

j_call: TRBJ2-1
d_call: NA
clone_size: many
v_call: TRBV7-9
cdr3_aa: CASSSPLLDVSSYNEQFF
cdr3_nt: TGTGCCAGCAGCAGCCCTCTTCTGGACGTTTCGTCCTACAATGAGCAGTTCTTC

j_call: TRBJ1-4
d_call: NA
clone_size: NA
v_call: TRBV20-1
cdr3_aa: CSANQPGDEKLFF
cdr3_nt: TGCAGTGCCAACCAACCCGGGGATGAAAAACTGTTTTTT

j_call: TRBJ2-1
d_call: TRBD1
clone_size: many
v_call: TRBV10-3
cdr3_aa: CAIMTGQGSYNEQFF
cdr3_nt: TGTGCCATCATGACGGGACAGGGGTCCTACAATGAGCAGTTCTTC

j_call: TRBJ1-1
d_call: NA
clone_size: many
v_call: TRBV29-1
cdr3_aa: CSVQGRDTEAFF
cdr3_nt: TGCAGCGTCCAGGGGAGGGACACTGAAGCTTTCTTT

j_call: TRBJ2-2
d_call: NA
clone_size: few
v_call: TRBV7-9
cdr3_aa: CASSFGPLNTGELFF
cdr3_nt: TGTGCCAGCAGCTTCGGCCCCTTGAACACCGGGGAGCTGTTTTTT

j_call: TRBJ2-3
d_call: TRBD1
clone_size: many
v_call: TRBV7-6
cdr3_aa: CASSKNRGQADTQYF
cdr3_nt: TGTGCCAGCAGCAAAAACAGGGGGCAGGCAGATACGCAGTATTTT

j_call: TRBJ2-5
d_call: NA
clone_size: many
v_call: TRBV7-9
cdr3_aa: CASSKTGPETQYF
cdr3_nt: TGTGCCAGCAGCAAAACAGGGCCAGAGACCCAGTACTTC

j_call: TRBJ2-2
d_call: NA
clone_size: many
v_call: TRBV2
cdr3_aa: CASKSDPGSTGELFF
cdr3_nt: TGTGCCAGCAAGTCCGACCCGGGGAGCACCGGGGAGCTGTTTTTT

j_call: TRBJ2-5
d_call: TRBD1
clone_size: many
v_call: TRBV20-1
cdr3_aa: CSARWTGQGTQYF
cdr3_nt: TGCAGTGCTAGGTGGACAGGGCAGGGGACCCAGTACTTC

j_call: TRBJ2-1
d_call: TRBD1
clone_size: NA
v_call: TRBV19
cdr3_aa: CASSIIGARDRTYNEQFF
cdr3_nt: TGTGCCAGTAGTATTATCGGGGCGAGGGACAGGACCTACAATGAGCAGTTCTTC

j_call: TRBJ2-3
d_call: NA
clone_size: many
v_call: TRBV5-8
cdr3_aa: CASSNSQGGDTQYF
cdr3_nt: TGTGCCAGCAGTAATTCCCAGGGGGGAGATACGCAGTATTTT

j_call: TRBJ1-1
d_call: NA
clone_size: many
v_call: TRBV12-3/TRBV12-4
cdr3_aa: CASRGNSGRGTEAFF
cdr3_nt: TGTGCCAGCAGGGGGAACAGCGGGCGCGGCACTGAAGCTTTCTTT

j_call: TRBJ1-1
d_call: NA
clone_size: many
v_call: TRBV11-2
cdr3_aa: CASSFLGRNTEAFF
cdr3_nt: TGTGCCAGCAGCTTTCTTGGACGGAACACTGAAGCTTTCTTT

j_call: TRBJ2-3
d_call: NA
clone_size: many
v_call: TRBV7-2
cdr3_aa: CASGEAGRSTDTQYF
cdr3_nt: TGTGCCAGCGGGGAGGCGGGGCGAAGCACAGATACGCAGTATTTT

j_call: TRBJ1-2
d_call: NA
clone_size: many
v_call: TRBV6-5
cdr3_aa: CASSYSRFQAYGYTF
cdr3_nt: TGTGCCAGCAGTTACTCGAGGTTTCAGGCCTATGGCTACACCTTC

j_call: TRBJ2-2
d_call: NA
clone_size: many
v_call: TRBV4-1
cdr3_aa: CASRPEWGGELFF
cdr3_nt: TGCGCCAGCAGACCAGAGTGGGGCGGGGAGCTGTTTTTT

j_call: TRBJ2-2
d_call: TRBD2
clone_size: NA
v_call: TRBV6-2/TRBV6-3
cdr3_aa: CASSFRLAGDPLDTGELFF
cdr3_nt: TGTGCCAGCAGTTTCCGACTAGCGGGGGATCCTTTGGACACCGGGGAGCTGTTTTTT

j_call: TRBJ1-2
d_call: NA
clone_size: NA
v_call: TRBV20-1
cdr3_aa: CSAPRQAGGYTF
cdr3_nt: TGCAGTGCTCCCCGGCAGGCCGGTGGCTACACCTTC

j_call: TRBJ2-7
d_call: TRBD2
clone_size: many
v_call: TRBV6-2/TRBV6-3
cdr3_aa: CASSYSTLAGDEQYF
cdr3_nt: TGTGCCAGCAGTTACTCGACGCTAGCGGGGGATGAGCAGTACTTC

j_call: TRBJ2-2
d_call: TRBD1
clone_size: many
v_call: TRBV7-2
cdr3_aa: CANRQGTTGELFF
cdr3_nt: TGTGCCAACAGACAGGGTACCACCGGGGAGCTGTTTTTT

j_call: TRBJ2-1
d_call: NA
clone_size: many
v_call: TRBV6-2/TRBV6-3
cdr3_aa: CASSYMGPSNEQFF
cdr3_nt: TGTGCCAGCAGTTACATGGGTCCCTCTAATGAGCAGTTCTTC

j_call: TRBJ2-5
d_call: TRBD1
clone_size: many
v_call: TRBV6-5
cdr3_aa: CASSYSDRGRGETQYF
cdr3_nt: TGTGCCAGCAGTTACTCGGACAGGGGACGAGGAGAGACCCAGTACTTC

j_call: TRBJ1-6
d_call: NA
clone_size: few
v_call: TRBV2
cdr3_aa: CASSGTNSVVGTLHF
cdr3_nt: TGTGCCAGCAGTGGGACGAACAGCGTCGTAGGTACCCTCCACTTT

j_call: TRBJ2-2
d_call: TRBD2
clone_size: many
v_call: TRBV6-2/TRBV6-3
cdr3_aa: CASSYSTSGGANTGELFF
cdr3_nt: TGTGCCAGCAGTTACTCGACTAGCGGGGGGGCGAACACCGGGGAGCTGTTTTTT

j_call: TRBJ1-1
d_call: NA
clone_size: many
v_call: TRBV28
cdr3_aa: CASRRQEAANEAFF
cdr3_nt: TGTGCCAGCAGGCGACAAGAGGCAGCCAATGAAGCTTTCTTT

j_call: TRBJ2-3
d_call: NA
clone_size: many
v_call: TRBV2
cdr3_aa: CASEGVADTQYF
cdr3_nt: TGTGCCAGCGAAGGTGTGGCAGATACGCAGTATTTT

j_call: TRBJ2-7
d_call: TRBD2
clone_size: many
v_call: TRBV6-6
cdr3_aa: CASSFLAGGIYEQYF
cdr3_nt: TGTGCCAGCAGTTTTCTAGCGGGGGGCATCTACGAGCAGTACTTC

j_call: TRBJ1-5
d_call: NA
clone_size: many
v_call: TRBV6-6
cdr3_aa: CASSYWDNLGHQPQHF
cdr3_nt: TGTGCCAGCAGTTACTGGGACAACCTGGGGCATCAGCCCCAGCATTTT

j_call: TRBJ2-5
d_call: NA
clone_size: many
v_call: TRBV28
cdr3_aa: CASSQGGIEETQYF
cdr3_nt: TGTGCCAGCAGTCAAGGGGGAATAGAAGAGACCCAGTACTTC

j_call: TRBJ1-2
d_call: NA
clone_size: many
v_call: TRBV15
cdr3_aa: CATSPDRNYGYTF
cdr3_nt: TGTGCCACCAGCCCCGACAGAAACTATGGCTACACCTTC

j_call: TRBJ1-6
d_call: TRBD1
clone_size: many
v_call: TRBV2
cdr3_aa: CASSGRTRQGNSPLHF
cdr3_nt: TGTGCCAGCAGCGGACGTACGAGACAGGGAAATTCACCCCTCCACTTT

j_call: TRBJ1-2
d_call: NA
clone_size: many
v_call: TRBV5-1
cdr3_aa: CASSLGQAYNYGYTF
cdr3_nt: TGCGCCAGCAGCCTAGGTCAGGCCTACAACTATGGCTACACCTTC

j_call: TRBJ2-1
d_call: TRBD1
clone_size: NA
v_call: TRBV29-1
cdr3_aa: CSLRETGWNEQFF
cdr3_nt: TGCAGCCTTAGGGAGACAGGGTGGAATGAGCAGTTCTTC

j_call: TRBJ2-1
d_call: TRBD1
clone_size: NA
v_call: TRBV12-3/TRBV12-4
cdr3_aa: CAISGGSYNEQFF
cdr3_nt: TGTGCCATCTCAGGGGGCTCCTACAATGAGCAGTTCTTC

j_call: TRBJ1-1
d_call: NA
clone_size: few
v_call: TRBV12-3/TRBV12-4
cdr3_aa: CASGAATNTEAFF
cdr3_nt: TGTGCCAGCGGAGCGGCGACCAACACTGAAGCTTTCTTT

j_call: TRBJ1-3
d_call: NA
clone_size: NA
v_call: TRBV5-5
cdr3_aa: CASSSRAYQTIYF
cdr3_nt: TGTGCCAGCAGCTCCCGGGCCTACCAAACCATATATTTT

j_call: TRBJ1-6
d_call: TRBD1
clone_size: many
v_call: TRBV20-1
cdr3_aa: CSPLGQVNSPLHF
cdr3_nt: TGCAGTCCCCTCGGACAGGTCAATTCACCCCTCCACTTT

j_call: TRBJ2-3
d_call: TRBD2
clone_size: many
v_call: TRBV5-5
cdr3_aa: CASSLDLAGTDTQYF
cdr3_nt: TGTGCCAGCAGCTTGGATCTAGCGGGCACAGATACGCAGTATTTT

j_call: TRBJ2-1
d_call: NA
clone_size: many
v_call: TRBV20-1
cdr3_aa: CSAGRSDNEQFF
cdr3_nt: TGCAGTGCGGGACGGTCGGACAATGAGCAGTTCTTC

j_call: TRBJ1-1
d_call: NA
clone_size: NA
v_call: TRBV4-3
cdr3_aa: CASSQDRKTEAFF
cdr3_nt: TGCGCCAGCAGCCAAGATAGAAAGACTGAAGCTTTCTTT

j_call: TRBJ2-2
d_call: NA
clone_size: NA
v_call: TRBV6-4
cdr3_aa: CASRVLQGAGELFF
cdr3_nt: TGTGCCAGCAGAGTACTACAGGGTGCCGGGGAGCTGTTTTTT

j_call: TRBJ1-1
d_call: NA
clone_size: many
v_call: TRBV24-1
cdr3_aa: CATSDLPGPNVEAFF
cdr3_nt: TGTGCCACCAGTGATTTGCCCGGACCCAACGTCGAAGCTTTCTTT

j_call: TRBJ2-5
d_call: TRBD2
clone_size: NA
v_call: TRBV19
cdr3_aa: CASSIVGSGVQETQYF
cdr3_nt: TGTGCCAGTAGTATCGTTGGTAGCGGGGTCCAAGAGACCCAGTACTTC

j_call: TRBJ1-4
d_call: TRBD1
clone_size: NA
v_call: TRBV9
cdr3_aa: CASSGFDRGNEKLFF
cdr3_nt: TGTGCCAGCAGCGGATTTGACAGGGGTAATGAAAAACTGTTTTTT

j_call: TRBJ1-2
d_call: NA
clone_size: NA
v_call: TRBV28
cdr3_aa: CASSFGLNYGYTF
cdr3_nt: TGTGCCAGCAGTTTCGGGCTGAACTATGGCTACACCTTC

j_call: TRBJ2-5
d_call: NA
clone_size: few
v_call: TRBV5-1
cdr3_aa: CASSGGTSRETQYF
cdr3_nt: TGCGCCAGCAGCGGAGGGACAAGCCGAGAGACCCAGTACTTC

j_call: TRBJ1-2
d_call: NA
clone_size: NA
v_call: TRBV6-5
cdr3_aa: CASSPLRTGPSGYTF
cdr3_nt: TGTGCCAGCAGTCCCCTTCGCACAGGGCCTAGTGGCTACACCTTC

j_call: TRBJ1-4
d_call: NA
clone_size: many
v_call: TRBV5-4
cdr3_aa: CASSLGGTWDEKLFF
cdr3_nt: TGTGCCAGCAGCTTGGGCGGGACCTGGGATGAAAAACTGTTTTTT

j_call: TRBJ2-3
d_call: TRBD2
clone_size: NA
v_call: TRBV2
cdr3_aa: CATPPTSGATDTQYF
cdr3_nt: TGTGCCACTCCTCCGACTAGCGGGGCGACCGATACGCAGTATTTT

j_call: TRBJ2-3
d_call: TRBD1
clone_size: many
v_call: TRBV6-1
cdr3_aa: CASSNRGLSDTQYF
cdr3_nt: TGTGCCAGCAGCAACAGGGGGTTGTCAGATACGCAGTATTTT

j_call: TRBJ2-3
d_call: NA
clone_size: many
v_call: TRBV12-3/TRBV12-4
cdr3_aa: CASGLTPRTDTQYF
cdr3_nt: TGTGCCAGCGGGCTAACTCCGCGCACAGATACGCAGTATTTT

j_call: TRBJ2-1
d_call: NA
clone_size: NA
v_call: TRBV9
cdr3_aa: CASSVGQGLHNEQFF
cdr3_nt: TGTGCCAGCAGCGTAGGGCAGGGCCTTCACAATGAGCAGTTCTTC

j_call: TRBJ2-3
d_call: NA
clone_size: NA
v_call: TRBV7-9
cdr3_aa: CASSSGTHPDTQYF
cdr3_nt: TGTGCCAGCAGCTCCGGGACTCACCCAGATACGCAGTATTTT